This T cell receptor (beta chain) was captured in a study of T cells in Graves' hyperthyroidism and ophthalmopathy. Authors of the study amplified TCR beta CDR3 regions from RNA transcripts. In the first-round RT-PCR of the TCR CDR3, the HTBI primer set was used. TCRdb fed the multiplex PCR reads into MiXCR, producing one record per CDR3 protein. Of 300,000 to 350,000 distinct CDR3 sequences detected, roughly 20% appear once; the ten largest clones hold less than 65%. The CDR3 runs 20 residues. V gave up 0 bases and J gave up 0 bases; unmatched junction bases: 13. Germline loops: CDR1 SGDLS, CDR2 YYNGEE.

Sequencing was done on a sample of blood. The receptor's source is a woman between 45 and 65 years old with Graves' hyperthyroidism. This sequence joins TRBV9 and TRBJ2-3, with TRBD2 matching over 10 bases. The CDR3: CASSVAVSGGSRWSTDTQYF. In DNA form, the CDR3 reads TGTGCCAGCAGCGTAGCGGTTAGCGGGGGGTCCCGTTGGAGCACAGATACGCAGTATTTT.